This T cell receptor (beta chain) was recovered during a study of T cells expressing NK-cell markers. Looking at the study overall: Most of the eight sequenced donors were HCMV-seropositive; one was seronegative.

Libraries used 5'RACE template switching adding universal primer site and UMIs. After re-calling the 5' RACE reads, TCRdb lists one entry per CDR3 protein, DNA absent. The listing contains a few hundred thousand distinct CDR3 sequences. To note about this clonotype: Its specificity is not known.

Broader study findings: The CD3+CD56-NKG2C+ fraction was also led by these clonotypes in a handful of donors. HCMV specificity of the expanded NKG2C+ T cell clones was not established.

This CDR3 comprises 15 residues. Germline CDR1 is SGHRS and CDR2 is YFSETQ. The rearrangement joins TRBV5-1 to TRBJ2-2. The sequence derives from a man in his late teens or twenties in good health. Sequenced sample: blood T cells: a sorted CD56 or NKG2C T cell subset, CD4+ or CD8+ T cells, or bulk PBMC T cells (not recorded which). Here the CDR3 reads CASRELAENTGELFF.